This T cell receptor beta chain was identified during a study of T-cell reconstitution after alpha-beta-depleted transplantation in children (dated by TCRdb to 2016 to 2017). Concerning the study at large: Using TCR repertoire profiling, the study quantitatively followed how T-cell immune reconstitution unfolded in children after TCRalphabeta/CD19-depleted allogeneic hematopoietic cell transplantation.

The count of this clonotype is one. The antigen this receptor binds is unknown. No quality values exist for individual bases; no much larger clone is one base distant. One read amounts to weak evidence. The intended sense of this specimen's treatment or condition label: allogeneic hematopoietic cell transplantation with graft depleted of TCRalphabeta T cells and CD19 B cells. Transplant recipients were children who received TCRalphabeta/CD19-depleted allogeneic hematopoietic cell grafts. The library was made by PCR. These reads were obtained on an Illumina HiSeq 2500. TCR libraries were prepared with molecular barcoding, using unique molecular identifiers to normalize TCRbeta repertoire quantification. TCRdb's own reprocessing of the public reads used fastp at Q25 and MiXCR and kept productive beta chains. Under each unique CDR3 protein, matching rows form one entry showing the most common genes and DNA. The sample records roughly 50,000 distinct CDR3 sequences, roughly 46% of which are singletons. The ten largest clones represent less than 98% of the sample.

Points the paper makes about the study in general: About two months after transplant, the apparently early recovery of alphabetaT-cell counts reportedly depended on just several hundred clones that had expanded rapidly and came from non-depleted graft cells. In some patients, the high TCRbeta diversity seen at day 60 was put down to recipient T cells and intrathymic progenitors that had survived conditioning. Over the following months the frequencies of hyperexpanded clones went down, and after one year T-cell counts and TCRbeta diversity were mostly credited to newly produced T cells.

Trimming removed 3 bases from V and 1 base from J, leaving 15 bases between the germline ends. CDR1 and CDR2, per the germline V gene, are SGDLS and YYNGEE. Measured from the cysteine to the phenylalanine, the CDR3 is 16 residues long. Of the read, only the CDR3 DNA is kept; its 48 bases are in frame from base 1. The source material was PBMCs, mostly from graft donor cells, sampled 360 days after TCRalphabeta/CD19-depleted stem cell transplant. The chain couples TRBV9 to TRBJ2-3, and possibly TRBD2, on 5 matching bases. This clonotype was obtained from a male patient between 10 and 17 years old who had a stem cell transplant for acute lymphoblastic leukemia, so the T cells may come from the graft donor. For the CDR3, the sequence is CASSAVGRRRTDTQYF. The nucleotide sequence is TGTGCCAGCAGCGCGGTTGGGAGAAGACGCACAGATACGCAGTATTTT.